The entry below gives a single T cell receptor (beta chain) sequence along with its context. Its binding antigen is unknown. No much larger clone is present one base from it, and per-base qualities are unavailable. Ficoll-Paque density gradient centrifugation was used to isolate PBMCs. Sequencing took place on an Illumina NovaSeq 6000. cDNA libraries for TCRalpha and TCRbeta were prepared by 5'RACE using constant-segment primers, with sample barcodes and unique molecular identifiers added. Trizol reagent was used to extract RNA from every sample. Amplification of the libraries took two PCR steps, and the second step added a second sample barcode plus Illumina TruSeq adapters. Sequencing of libraries was performed on an Illumina NovaSeq with 2 x 150 bp paired-end reads. The original methods were these. With migec v1.2.7, reads were demultiplexed and then collapsed into UMI-guided consensus sequences. Using mixcr v2.1.11, UMI consensuses were aligned to TRA and TRB V and J templates and then assembled into clonotypes. Expanded or contracted clonotypes were those called significant by both edgeR and NoisET, with noise models trained on biological replicates. For edgeR calls, a false discovery rate-adjusted p below 0.01 and a log2 fold-change threshold of 1 were applied. As an exploratory analysis of dynamics, max-normalized trajectories of the 1000 most abundant clonotypes were examined by PCA with hierarchical clustering. Separately sequenced CD4+ and CD8+ repertoires were used to assign a CD4 or CD8 phenotype to each responding clone. The public reads were reprocessed in TCRdb via fastp at Q25 and MiXCR, keeping in-frame beta chains. Rows merge per CDR3 protein into single entries with the most common DNA and genes. The V and J calls reflect TCRdb's pipeline rather than the authors' work. Present in this sample are around 340,000 distinct CDR3 sequences, approximately 15% of which were seen just once. Together, the top ten hold under 25% of the sample.

The record originates from a study of T-cell memory formation after mild COVID-19 (dated by TCRdb to the early 2020s). About the study as a whole: TCR sequence clusters from the two donors were largely donor specific. Longitudinal TCRalpha and TCRbeta repertoire sequencing tracked T-cell clones expanding and contracting after mild COVID-19 in a couple of donors. Two young, previously healthy adult volunteers made up the cohort, one male and one female.

The investigation overall reported the following: The detection of some responding clones in pre-infection memory suggests that pre-existing cross-reactive memory T cells joined the SARS-CoV-2 response. Only a couple of mild cases were covered by the study, and larger cohorts that include severe cases with pre-infection samples were considered necessary. From day 15 to 85, contracting clones showed balanced CD4/CD8 phenotypes, whereas a second wave of clones that expanded from day 15 to 37 leaned towards CD4+. The second-wave clones that peaked on day 37 were not confirmed to be SARS-CoV-2 specific. Contracting CD4+ clones were located mainly in the CM and EM memory subsets, whereas CD8+ clones were found to be enriched in EMRA.

From the cysteine through the phenylalanine, the CDR3 covers 15 amino acids. Only CDR3 DNA remains: 45 bases, in frame from the first base. V sheds 8 bases and J sheds 1 base, leaving 16 bases between their ends. Sample: PBMCs or a T cell subset sorted from them (not recorded which). This sequence uses TRBV12-3 or TRBV12-4 and TRBJ2-3; the D gene is perhaps TRBD2, from 6 matching bases. The clonotype was recovered from a man between 18 and 29 years old who had mild COVID-19 (a few samples of this study predate the infection). The sample titles of this study are shuffled in the database, so cell type and time point are left out; the donor was told from shared clones. DNA sequence: TGTGCCAGCGGTCGCGGGGCGGCCGGCACAGATACGCAGTATTTT. The resulting protein is CASGRGAAGTDTQYF.